This TCR beta chain was sequenced for a study of shared clonotypes between healthy human individuals. General study points: Rarefaction demonstrated incomplete sorted-subset sequencing despite large depth.

Sequenced by immunoSEQ multiplex PCR; TCRdb stores in-frame clones only, minus some. The sample shows roughly 2,000,000 clones, less than 95% of them seen only once. This clone was observed once. Its target is unknown. CDR3 size: 16 residues. Germline CDR1 reads SEHNR; CDR2 reads FQNEAQ (reference sequence). V was trimmed by 5 bases and J by 3 bases, leaving 20 bases between them. Naive CD8 populations comprised CD45RO-negative cells positively selected for CCR7, excluding terminally differentiated effector memory CD45RA+ cells. Specimen: naive CD8+ T cells sorted from blood. The V gene is TRBV7-9, the J gene TRBJ2-7; D is perhaps TRBD1 or TRBD2 (5 bases each). This sequence was found in a man aged 18-30 years in good health. For the CDR3, the DNA is TGTGCCAGCAGCCCCCCCAGTCTTGGGGGATACTACGAGCAGTACTTC. Translating it yields CASSPPSLGGYYEQYF. The full variable domain, rest sourced from reference TRBV7-9 and TRBJ2-7, is DTGVSQNPRHKITKRGQNVTFRCDPISEHNRLYWYRQTLGQGPEFLTYFQNEAQLEKSRLLSDRFSAERPKGSFSTLEIQRTEQGDSAMYLCASSPPSLGGYYEQYFGPGTRLTVT.